This T cell receptor beta chain came from a study of control samples from healthy donors and cancer patients. The repertoire was sequenced with immunoSEQ multiplex PCR; TCRdb's copy has only in-frame clones and lacks some. The table has about 54,000 clones, around 95% seen once. The V end lost 4 bases, the J end lost 2 bases, and 12 bases lay between the germline ends. Germline CDR1 is SNHLY and CDR2 is FYNNEI. The CDR3 covers 15 residues. The sequenced sample consisted of blood. The chain links TRBV2 to TRBJ2-1; D remains unclear. The clonotype originates from a woman in her 30s in good health. The CDR3 here is CASSVILLPYNEQFF. Here the CDR3 DNA reads TGTGCCAGCAGTGTAATCTTATTACCCTACAATGAGCAGTTCTTC. Based on the CDR3 plus reference TRBV2 and TRBJ2-1, the full variable domain is EPEVTQTPSHQVTQMGQEVILRCVPISNHLYFYWYRQILGQKVEFLVSFYNNEISEKSEIFDDQFSVERPDGSNFTLKIRSTKLEDSAMYFCASSVILLPYNEQFFGPGTRLTVL.